This T cell receptor (beta chain) is from a study of blood T cell repertoires in COVID-19. Study context: There were acute and convalescent COVID-19 samples, and they came from the United States, Italy and Spain.

The CDR3 length is 11 residues. Germline loops: CDR1 MNHEY, CDR2 SMNVEV (reference sequence). With 3 bases removed from V and 7 bases from J, the gap between germline ends came to 6 bases. This clone was recorded once. Per the study methods: The authors estimated nucleated cell counts from reference gene primer amplification. Sequencing was performed with immunoSEQ multiplex PCR; in TCRdb, only in-frame clones are kept and a portion is missing. The DNA was the basis for D and trimming; V, J and clone size are from that table. The sample has tens of thousands of clones; 70% to 85% are singletons. Sequencing used peripheral blood. The receptor was isolated from a man aged 60-69 years with acute or convalescent COVID-19. The chain recombines TRBV27 with TRBJ2-5; D perhaps matches TRBD2 (6 bases). CDR3 coding DNA: TGTGCCAGCAGTTTGGGAGGGACCCAGTACTTC. The encoded protein is CASSLGGTQYF.